A selection of T cell receptor beta chains follows, all from one sample in a study of molecular identifiers for immune sequencing clone quantification. TCRdb used MiXCR to reprocess the PCR reads, holding one entry per CDR3 protein. The table shows approximately 590,000 distinct CDR3 sequences, with roughly 27% occurring only once. What was sequenced was naive CD8+ T cells from blood, with Jurkat cell RNA spiked in. These receptors originate from a human donor in good health. Some libraries in this study had Jurkat cell RNA spiked in. Both conserved end residues are part of each CDR3. The order of the fields is J gene, V gene, clone size, D gene, CDR3 DNA, CDR3 protein. D genes are given only for firm matches. Only some rows state a clone size, as once, few, many or a class for expanded clones.

j_call: TRBJ2-1
v_call: TRBV4-2
clone_size: few
d_call: TRBD2
cdr3_nt: TGTGCCAGCAGCGACGAGACTAGCGGGAGCCACAATGAGCAGTTCTTC
cdr3_aa: CASSDETSGSHNEQFF

j_call: TRBJ2-7
v_call: TRBV20-1
clone_size: many
d_call: .
cdr3_nt: TGCAGTGCTGGGACGACACTATACGAGCAGTACTTC
cdr3_aa: CSAGTTLYEQYF

j_call: TRBJ1-2
v_call: TRBV25-1
clone_size: few
d_call: .
cdr3_nt: TGTGCCAGCAGTGAAACAGGAACCTATGGCTACACCTTC
cdr3_aa: CASSETGTYGYTF

j_call: TRBJ2-1
v_call: TRBV19
clone_size: .
d_call: TRBD2
cdr3_nt: TGTGCCAGTAGTATATCACTAGCGGGTCTCAATGAGCAGTTCTTC
cdr3_aa: CASSISLAGLNEQFF

j_call: TRBJ2-3
v_call: TRBV7-6
clone_size: many
d_call: .
cdr3_nt: TGTGCCAGCAGCTTAGAGCTCGGGCCCGGCGGGGCAGATACGCAGTATTTT
cdr3_aa: CASSLELGPGGADTQYF

j_call: TRBJ1-4
v_call: TRBV9
clone_size: .
d_call: .
cdr3_nt: TGTGCCAGCAGCGGACTTTGGGGCGTTAATGAAAAACTGTTTTTT
cdr3_aa: CASSGLWGVNEKLFF

j_call: TRBJ1-6
v_call: TRBV7-9
clone_size: many
d_call: .
cdr3_nt: TGTGCCAGCAGCCGAAATACAGGCCGCGCTTATAATTCACCCCTCCACTTT
cdr3_aa: CASSRNTGRAYNSPLHF

j_call: TRBJ1-2
v_call: TRBV4-1
clone_size: few
d_call: TRBD1
cdr3_nt: TGCGCCAGCAGCCAAGATTCAGGGGGCATCTATGGCTACACCTTC
cdr3_aa: CASSQDSGGIYGYTF

j_call: TRBJ1-3
v_call: TRBV19
clone_size: few
d_call: .
cdr3_nt: TGTGCCAGTAGTATATCGTGGGGATCTGGAAACACCATATATTTT
cdr3_aa: CASSISWGSGNTIYF

j_call: TRBJ2-7
v_call: TRBV7-9
clone_size: .
d_call: .
cdr3_nt: TGTGCCAGCAGCGGAAGCACCTACGAGCAGTACTTC
cdr3_aa: CASSGSTYEQYF

j_call: TRBJ2-1
v_call: TRBV4-3
clone_size: many
d_call: TRBD2
cdr3_nt: TGCGCCAGCAGCCAAACCGGGACTAGCGCCTACAATGAGCAGTTCTTC
cdr3_aa: CASSQTGTSAYNEQFF

j_call: TRBJ2-5
v_call: TRBV3-1
clone_size: many
d_call: .
cdr3_nt: TGTGCCAGCAGCCAGGAATACAGTCCGGTCGGGGAGACCCAGTACTTC
cdr3_aa: CASSQEYSPVGETQYF

j_call: TRBJ2-3
v_call: TRBV6-2/TRBV6-3
clone_size: few
d_call: .
cdr3_nt: TGTGCCAGCAGCTGGACTGCTAGCTCAGATACGCAGTATTTT
cdr3_aa: CASSWTASSDTQYF

j_call: TRBJ1-2
v_call: TRBV7-9
clone_size: .
d_call: TRBD1
cdr3_nt: TGTGCCAGCAGCTACGGACAGGGGGCGGAATATGGCTACACCTTC
cdr3_aa: CASSYGQGAEYGYTF

j_call: TRBJ1-5
v_call: TRBV28
clone_size: few
d_call: TRBD1
cdr3_nt: TGTGCCAGCAGTCCCCGACAGGGAGCTCAGCCCCAGCATTTT
cdr3_aa: CASSPRQGAQPQHF

j_call: TRBJ2-7
v_call: TRBV19
clone_size: many
d_call: TRBD2
cdr3_nt: TGTGCCAGTAGTATGGGACTATTCTACGAGCAGTACTTC
cdr3_aa: CASSMGLFYEQYF

j_call: TRBJ2-7
v_call: TRBV4-3
clone_size: .
d_call: TRBD1
cdr3_nt: TGCGCCAGCAGCCAAGGGGGACAGGGAGGCTACGAGCAGTACTTC
cdr3_aa: CASSQGGQGGYEQYF

j_call: TRBJ1-5
v_call: TRBV5-4
clone_size: many
d_call: .
cdr3_nt: TGTGCCAGCAGCTTACAAGGGTCGGATCAGCCCCAGCATTTT
cdr3_aa: CASSLQGSDQPQHF

j_call: TRBJ1-6
v_call: TRBV27
clone_size: few
d_call: TRBD1
cdr3_nt: TGTGCCAGCAGTTGGGACAGGAATAATTCACCCCTCCACTTT
cdr3_aa: CASSWDRNNSPLHF

j_call: TRBJ1-4
v_call: TRBV9
clone_size: few
d_call: .
cdr3_nt: TGTGCCAGCAGCGAATTCTGGGGGGCGGAAAAACTGTTTTTT
cdr3_aa: CASSEFWGAEKLFF

j_call: TRBJ2-3
v_call: TRBV7-6
clone_size: many
d_call: .
cdr3_nt: TGTGCCAGCAGCCCTCACCCAGGGGCTGACACAGATACGCAGTATTTT
cdr3_aa: CASSPHPGADTDTQYF